This T cell receptor (beta chain) is drawn from a study of T cells in Graves' hyperthyroidism and ophthalmopathy. Whole-study findings and limits: From stable hyperthyroidism, ophthalmopathy was set apart by a 13 V-J model. Also found in blood were most expanded thyroid clonotypes above 0.001.

About 10 ml of fresh peripheral blood supplied the PBMCs. Note on this clonotype: Its target is unknown.

Using RNA transcripts as the source, TCR beta CDR3 regions were amplified. The TCR CDR3 was amplified in a first-round RT-PCR using the HTBI primer set. MiXCR, applied by TCRdb to the multiplex PCR reads, yields one record per CDR3 protein. The top ten hold around 13% of the sample, which has roughly 600,000 distinct CDR3 sequences, about 14% seen once. The germline V gene encodes CDR1 SGHAT and CDR2 FQNNGV. Trimming left V 5 bases short and J 3 bases short, with 23 bases between. The CDR3 has 17 amino acids. The chain carries TRBV11-2 and TRBJ2-7, with a weak D call TRBD2 (5 bases). Sequencing used blood. This TCR came from a woman in her forties or fifties with Graves' ophthalmopathy. CDR3 DNA: TGTGCCAGCAGCCAAATCGTTAGCGCATCAAACCTCTACGAGCAGTACTTC. Its translation: CASSQIVSASNLYEQYF.